The TCR beta chain described here comes from a study of blood T cell repertoires in COVID-19. Overall study context: The United States, Italy and Spain provided the acute and convalescent COVID-19 samples.

The CDR3 runs 16 residues. V lost 7 bases, J lost 5 bases, and 14 bases stayed unmatched. Per germline, CDR1 SNHLY and CDR2 FYNNEI. How the authors handled the data: Amplification of reference gene primers was used by the study to estimate nucleated cell counts. Clones were sequenced by immunoSEQ multiplex PCR, and TCRdb holds only the in-frame ones, with some missing. V, J and clone size derive from that table, while D and trimming were established from the DNA sequence. The data show about 64,000 clones, 86% seen once. This clone appeared many times. Sequencing input: peripheral blood. The receptor's source is a man between 40 and 49 years old with acute or convalescent COVID-19. V and J are TRBV2 and TRBJ2-5, with TRBD2 identical over 9 bases. CDR3 coding DNA: TGTGCCAGCACCTCAAGCAGGCGGGGGGGCTATGAGACCCAGTACTTC. Amino acids: CASTSSRRGGYETQYF.